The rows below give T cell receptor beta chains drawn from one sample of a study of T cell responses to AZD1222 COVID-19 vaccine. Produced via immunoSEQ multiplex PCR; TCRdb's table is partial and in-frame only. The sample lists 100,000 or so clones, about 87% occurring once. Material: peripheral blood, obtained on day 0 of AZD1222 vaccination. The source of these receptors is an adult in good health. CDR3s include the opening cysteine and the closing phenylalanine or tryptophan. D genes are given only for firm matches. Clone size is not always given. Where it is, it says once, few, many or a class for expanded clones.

cdr3_aa: CASSRLGGSGIYEQYF; cdr3_nt: TGTGCCAGTAGTCGATTGGGGGGTAGCGGGATCTACGAGCAGTACTTC; clone_size: -; v_call: TRBV19; d_call: TRBD2; j_call: TRBJ2-7
cdr3_aa: CASSLPRTGRSPLHF; cdr3_nt: TGTGCCAGCAGTCTGCCCCGGACAGGGCGATCACCCCTCCACTTT; clone_size: once; v_call: TRBV28; d_call: TRBD1; j_call: TRBJ1-6
cdr3_aa: CASTPGTSGSYEQYF; cdr3_nt: TGTGCCAGCACCCCTGGAACTAGCGGGAGTTACGAGCAGTACTTC; clone_size: -; v_call: TRBV2; d_call: TRBD2; j_call: TRBJ2-7
cdr3_aa: CASSVDWLATTGELFF; cdr3_nt: TGTGCCAGCAGCGTAGACTGGCTAGCGACGACCGGGGAGCTGTTTTTT; clone_size: -; v_call: TRBV9; d_call: -; j_call: TRBJ2-2
cdr3_aa: CASSAGQGAMGEETQYF; cdr3_nt: TGTGCCAGCAGCGCCGGACAGGGGGCGATGGGCGAAGAGACCCAGTACTTC; clone_size: -; v_call: TRBV9; d_call: TRBD1; j_call: TRBJ2-5
cdr3_aa: CASSLVRGNEQFF; cdr3_nt: TGTGCCAGCAGTCTTGTCAGGGGCAATGAGCAGTTCTTC; clone_size: -; v_call: TRBV6-5; d_call: -; j_call: TRBJ2-1
cdr3_aa: CASSPGTGLGYTF; cdr3_nt: TGTGCCAGCAGTCCCGGGACAGGGTTGGGCTACACCTTC; clone_size: -; v_call: TRBV11-2; d_call: TRBD1; j_call: TRBJ1-2
cdr3_aa: CASSLLAVYEQYF; cdr3_nt: TGTGCCAGCAGTTTACTAGCGGTCTACGAGCAGTACTTC; clone_size: -; v_call: TRBV28; d_call: TRBD2; j_call: TRBJ2-7
cdr3_aa: CASSAGTGITDTQYF; cdr3_nt: TGTGCCAGCAGCGCTGGGACAGGGATCACAGATACGCAGTATTTT; clone_size: once; v_call: TRBV7-2; d_call: TRBD1; j_call: TRBJ2-3
cdr3_aa: CASSLVLAPDTQYF; cdr3_nt: TGTGCCAGCAGCTTAGTTCTAGCCCCAGATACGCAGTATTTT; clone_size: -; v_call: TRBV7-2; d_call: -; j_call: TRBJ2-3
cdr3_aa: CASSSERNTEAFF; cdr3_nt: TGTGCCAGCAGCTCCGAACGGAACACTGAAGCTTTCTTT; clone_size: -; v_call: TRBV13; d_call: -; j_call: TRBJ1-1
cdr3_aa: CATSTIGLRGGTDTQYF; cdr3_nt: TGTGCCACCAGTACCATAGGTTTAAGGGGTGGCACAGATACGCAGTATTTT; clone_size: -; v_call: TRBV24-1; d_call: -; j_call: TRBJ2-3
cdr3_aa: CASSPGLGETQYF; cdr3_nt: TGTGCCAGCTCACCGGGGCTGGGAGAGACCCAGTACTTC; clone_size: -; v_call: TRBV18; d_call: -; j_call: TRBJ2-5
cdr3_aa: CSAPVRSEQYF; cdr3_nt: TGCAGTGCCCCGGTGCGAAGCGAGCAGTACTTC; clone_size: -; v_call: TRBV20-1; d_call: -; j_call: TRBJ2-7
cdr3_aa: CASRLAGLSYNEQFF; cdr3_nt: TGTGCCAGCAGACTAGCGGGACTCTCCTACAATGAGCAGTTCTTC; clone_size: -; v_call: TRBV6-5; d_call: TRBD2; j_call: TRBJ2-1
cdr3_aa: CAISLLAGAADTQYF; cdr3_nt: TGTGCCATCAGTCTTTTAGCGGGAGCAGCAGATACGCAGTATTTT; clone_size: -; v_call: TRBV10-3; d_call: TRBD2; j_call: TRBJ2-3
cdr3_aa: CASSAPRGRASADTQYF; cdr3_nt: TGTGCCAGCAGCGCCCCTAGGGGAAGGGCTAGCGCAGATACGCAGTATTTT; clone_size: -; v_call: TRBV5-4; d_call: -; j_call: TRBJ2-3
cdr3_aa: CASSVAAGGPTDTQYF; cdr3_nt: TGTGCCAGCAGCGTAGCCGCGGGAGGGCCCACAGATACGCAGTATTTT; clone_size: -; v_call: TRBV9; d_call: TRBD2; j_call: TRBJ2-3
cdr3_aa: CASSSFGSSYNEQFF; cdr3_nt: TGTGCCAGTAGTTCCTTCGGGAGCTCCTACAATGAGCAGTTCTTC; clone_size: -; v_call: TRBV19; d_call: -; j_call: TRBJ2-1
cdr3_aa: CASSLAGEVWNEQFF; cdr3_nt: TGTGCCAGCAGCCTAGCGGGAGAGGTATGGAATGAGCAGTTCTTC; clone_size: -; v_call: TRBV7-3; d_call: TRBD2; j_call: TRBJ2-1
cdr3_aa: CASSRQGATTDTQYF; cdr3_nt: TGTGCCAGCAGTAGACAGGGTGCGACCACAGATACGCAGTATTTT; clone_size: -; v_call: TRBV2; d_call: TRBD1; j_call: TRBJ2-3
cdr3_aa: CASSLLNREEYF; cdr3_nt: TGTGCCAGCAGCTTGCTGAACAGGGAGGAGTACTTC; clone_size: few; v_call: TRBV5-4; d_call: -; j_call: TRBJ2-7
cdr3_aa: CASSPRAGQGTQYF; cdr3_nt: TGTGCCAGTAGTCCCCGGGCAGGTCAGGGTACGCAGTATTTT; clone_size: -; v_call: TRBV19; d_call: -; j_call: TRBJ2-3
cdr3_aa: CASSRYTLEGSGNTIYF; cdr3_nt: TGTGCCAGCAGCCGATACACCCTGGAGGGATCTGGAAACACCATATATTTT; clone_size: -; v_call: TRBV7-9; d_call: -; j_call: TRBJ1-3
cdr3_aa: CATQGDLDTQYF; cdr3_nt: TGTGCCACCCAGGGGGATTTAGATACGCAGTATTTT; clone_size: once; v_call: TRBV28; d_call: TRBD1; j_call: TRBJ2-3
cdr3_aa: CASSYYGTGVGELFF; cdr3_nt: TGTGCCAGCAGCTACTACGGGACAGGGGTCGGGGAGCTGTTTTTT; clone_size: -; v_call: TRBV13; d_call: TRBD1; j_call: TRBJ2-2
cdr3_aa: CASSLIGSDGTEAFF; cdr3_nt: TGTGCCAGCAGCTTAATAGGTTCAGATGGCACTGAAGCTTTCTTT; clone_size: -; v_call: TRBV7-9; d_call: -; j_call: TRBJ1-1
cdr3_aa: CASSWAGNQPQHF; cdr3_nt: TGTGCCAGCAGTTGGGCAGGGAATCAGCCCCAGCATTTT; clone_size: -; v_call: TRBV28; d_call: -; j_call: TRBJ1-5
cdr3_aa: CAISGAGVSDTGELFF; cdr3_nt: TGTGCCATCAGTGGGGCGGGAGTATCGGACACCGGGGAGCTGTTTTTT; clone_size: -; v_call: TRBV10-3; d_call: TRBD2; j_call: TRBJ2-2
cdr3_aa: CASSQQWLGQPQHF; cdr3_nt: TGTGCCAGCAGCCAGCAATGGCTCGGACAGCCCCAGCATTTT; clone_size: -; v_call: TRBV6-5; d_call: -; j_call: TRBJ1-5
cdr3_aa: CASSLLSLVQYF; cdr3_nt: TGTGCCAGCAGTTTATTGTCGTTAGTTCAGTACTTC; clone_size: -; v_call: TRBV12-3/TRBV12-4; d_call: -; j_call: TRBJ2-4
cdr3_aa: CASSPPWILETQYF; cdr3_nt: TGTGCCAGCAGCCCCCCGTGGATCTTGGAGACCCAGTACTTC; clone_size: -; v_call: TRBV7-9; d_call: -; j_call: TRBJ2-5
cdr3_aa: CASSRGGAHNEQFF; cdr3_nt: TGTGCCAGCAGTAGAGGGGGTGCCCACAATGAGCAGTTCTTC; clone_size: -; v_call: TRBV6-2/TRBV6-3; d_call: -; j_call: TRBJ2-1
cdr3_aa: CASSTGQGGNSPLHF; cdr3_nt: TGTGCCAGCAGCACCGGACAGGGGGGGAATTCACCCCTCCACTTT; clone_size: -; v_call: TRBV9; d_call: TRBD1; j_call: TRBJ1-6
cdr3_aa: CASSVGSGSADTQYF; cdr3_nt: TGTGCCAGCAGCGTAGGTAGCGGGAGCGCAGATACGCAGTATTTT; clone_size: -; v_call: TRBV9; d_call: TRBD2; j_call: TRBJ2-3
cdr3_aa: CASDLRGSWETQYF; cdr3_nt: TGTGCCAGCGACCTTCGCGGGAGCTGGGAGACCCAGTACTTC; clone_size: once; v_call: TRBV6-6; d_call: TRBD2; j_call: TRBJ2-5
cdr3_aa: CASTKGREAYNEQFF; cdr3_nt: TGTGCCAGCACCAAGGGGCGGGAGGCCTACAATGAGCAGTTCTTC; clone_size: few; v_call: TRBV7-9; d_call: TRBD2; j_call: TRBJ2-1
cdr3_aa: CASSLYQGQDNSPLHF; cdr3_nt: TGTGCCAGCAGCTTATACCAGGGACAGGATAATTCACCCCTCCACTTT; clone_size: -; v_call: TRBV7-9; d_call: TRBD1; j_call: TRBJ1-6
cdr3_aa: CASSRSWTEAFF; cdr3_nt: TGTGCCAGCAGTCGTTCCTGGACTGAAGCTTTCTTT; clone_size: -; v_call: TRBV6-2/TRBV6-3; d_call: -; j_call: TRBJ1-1
cdr3_aa: CASSPPGPSEREEQYF; cdr3_nt: TGTGCCAGTAGTCCCCCGGGACCCTCTGAAAGGGAGGAGCAGTACTTC; clone_size: -; v_call: TRBV19; d_call: -; j_call: TRBJ2-7
cdr3_aa: CASSSTGGLETQYF; cdr3_nt: TGTGCCAGCAGTTCGACAGGGGGGTTAGAGACCCAGTACTTC; clone_size: -; v_call: TRBV6-2/TRBV6-3; d_call: TRBD1; j_call: TRBJ2-5
cdr3_aa: CASSGLSLSGELFF; cdr3_nt: TGTGCCAGCTCGGGGCTCTCTTTAAGCGGGGAGCTGTTTTTT; clone_size: -; v_call: TRBV9; d_call: -; j_call: TRBJ2-2
cdr3_aa: CASSLGQGFGNTIYF; cdr3_nt: TGTGCCAGCAGCTTGGGACAGGGCTTTGGAAACACCATATATTTT; clone_size: -; v_call: TRBV5-8; d_call: TRBD1; j_call: TRBJ1-3
cdr3_aa: CASSLATGANVLTF; cdr3_nt: TGCGCCAGCAGCTTGGCCACTGGGGCCAACGTCCTGACTTTC; clone_size: -; v_call: TRBV5-1; d_call: -; j_call: TRBJ2-6
cdr3_aa: CSSPGTGGTEAFF; cdr3_nt: TGCAGCTCCCCCGGGACAGGCGGGACTGAAGCTTTCTTT; clone_size: -; v_call: TRBV29-1; d_call: TRBD1; j_call: TRBJ1-1
cdr3_aa: CSATPGGLRGAFF; cdr3_nt: TGCAGCGCGACACCGGGGGGATTACGCGGGGCTTTCTTT; clone_size: -; v_call: TRBV29-1; d_call: -; j_call: TRBJ1-1
cdr3_aa: CAWSAQGRDEQFF; cdr3_nt: TGTGCCTGGAGCGCCCAGGGGCGGGATGAGCAGTTCTTC; clone_size: -; v_call: TRBV30; d_call: -; j_call: TRBJ2-1
cdr3_aa: CASSLEGSETQYF; cdr3_nt: TGCGCCAGCAGCTTGGAAGGGTCCGAGACCCAGTACTTC; clone_size: -; v_call: TRBV5-1; d_call: -; j_call: TRBJ2-5
cdr3_aa: CASRVRGNTILNTEAFF; cdr3_nt: TGTGCCAGCCGCGTTAGGGGGAATACTATACTGAACACTGAAGCTTTCTTT; clone_size: -; v_call: TRBV28; d_call: -; j_call: TRBJ1-1
cdr3_aa: CASSQDTRRLEQYF; cdr3_nt: TGTGCCAGCAGCCAAGATACGAGACGCCTCGAGCAGTACTTC; clone_size: -; v_call: TRBV3-1/TRBV3-2; d_call: -; j_call: TRBJ2-7
cdr3_aa: CASSEGLSNQPQHF; cdr3_nt: TGTGCCAGCAGTGAAGGACTTAGCAATCAGCCCCAGCATTTT; clone_size: -; v_call: TRBV6-1; d_call: -; j_call: TRBJ1-5
cdr3_aa: CAWSMAGGNQPQHF; cdr3_nt: TGTGCCTGGAGTATGGCGGGGGGGAATCAGCCCCAGCATTTT; clone_size: once; v_call: TRBV30; d_call: -; j_call: TRBJ1-5
cdr3_aa: CASSFGLAGPISGANVLTF; cdr3_nt: TGTGCCAGCAGCTTTGGTCTAGCGGGTCCCATTTCTGGGGCCAACGTCCTGACTTTC; clone_size: -; v_call: TRBV5-4; d_call: TRBD2; j_call: TRBJ2-6
cdr3_aa: CASSLGHRVAGGLYNEQFF; cdr3_nt: TGTGCCAGCAGCTTGGGGCACCGGGTAGCGGGAGGGCTTTACAATGAGCAGTTCTTC; clone_size: -; v_call: TRBV5-4; d_call: TRBD2; j_call: TRBJ2-1
cdr3_aa: CASRADHSGNTIYF; cdr3_nt: TGTGCCAGCAGGGCTGATCACTCTGGAAACACCATATATTTT; clone_size: -; v_call: TRBV7-6; d_call: -; j_call: TRBJ1-3
cdr3_aa: CASSLDRGYQPQHF; cdr3_nt: TGTGCCAGCAGCCTCGACAGGGGCTATCAGCCCCAGCATTTT; clone_size: -; v_call: TRBV7-2; d_call: TRBD1; j_call: TRBJ1-5
cdr3_aa: CASSPSLSSGYEQYF; cdr3_nt: TGTGCCAGCTCACCCTCGTTAAGTTCTGGCTACGAGCAGTACTTC; clone_size: -; v_call: TRBV18; d_call: -; j_call: TRBJ2-7